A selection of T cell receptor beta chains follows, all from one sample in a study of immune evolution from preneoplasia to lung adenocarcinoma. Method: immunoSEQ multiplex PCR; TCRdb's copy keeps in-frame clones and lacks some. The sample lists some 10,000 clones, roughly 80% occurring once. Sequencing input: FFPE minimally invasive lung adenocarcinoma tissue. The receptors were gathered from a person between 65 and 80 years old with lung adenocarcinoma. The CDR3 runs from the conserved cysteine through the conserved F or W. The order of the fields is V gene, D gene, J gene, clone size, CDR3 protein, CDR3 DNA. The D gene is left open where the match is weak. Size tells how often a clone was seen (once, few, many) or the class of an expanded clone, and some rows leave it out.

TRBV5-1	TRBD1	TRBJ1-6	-	CASSSRQGYLHF	TGCGCCAGCAGCTCCCGACAGGGGTACCTCCACTTT
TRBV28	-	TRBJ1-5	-	CASSLSGSNQPQHF	TGTGCCAGCAGTTTGTCAGGGAGCAATCAGCCCCAGCATTTT
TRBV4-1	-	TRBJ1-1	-	CASSQGVGYTEAFF	TGCGCCAGCAGCCAAGGCGTCGGTTACACTGAAGCTTTCTTT
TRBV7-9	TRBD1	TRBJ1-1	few	CASSEDRGGTFF	TGTGCCAGCAGCGAGGACAGGGGAGGAACTTTCTTT
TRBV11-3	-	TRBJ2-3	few	CASSLTGQDTQYF	TGTGCCAGCAGCTTAACAGGGCAAGATACGCAGTATTTT
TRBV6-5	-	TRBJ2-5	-	CASSPHFQETQYF	TGTGCCAGCAGTCCACATTTCCAAGAGACCCAGTACTTC
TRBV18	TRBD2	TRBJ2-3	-	CASSKAGRNTDTQYF	TGTGCCAGCTCCAAAGCGGGGCGAAACACAGATACGCAGTATTTT
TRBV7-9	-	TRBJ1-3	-	CASTLTGNTIYF	TGTGCCAGCACCCTAACGGGAAACACCATATATTTT
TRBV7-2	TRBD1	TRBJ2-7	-	CASSSRPPGQGAYEQYF	TGTGCCAGCAGCTCCCGACCGCCGGGACAGGGGGCCTACGAGCAGTACTTC
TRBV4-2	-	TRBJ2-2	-	CASSPGTRGLNTGELFF	TGTGCCAGCAGCCCCGGGACTAGGGGGCTGAACACCGGGGAGCTGTTTTTT
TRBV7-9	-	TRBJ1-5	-	CASSRSDSNQPQHF	TGTGCCAGCAGCCGCTCGGATAGCAATCAGCCCCAGCATTTT
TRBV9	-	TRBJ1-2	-	CASSVELGRPAF	TGTGCCAGCAGCGTAGAGTTGGGCCGACCCGCCTTC
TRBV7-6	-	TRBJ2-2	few	CASSLQDTGELFF	TGTGCCAGCAGCTTACAGGACACCGGGGAGCTGTTTTTT
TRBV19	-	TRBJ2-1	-	CASRGYGEQFF	TGTGCCAGTAGGGGGTATGGGGAGCAGTTCTTC